A single sample gave rise to the 18 T cell receptor beta chains below, sequenced in a study of T cell repertoires in cytomegalovirus infection. TCRdb independently ran MiXCR on the reads; one entry per CDR3 protein. The sample records about 190,000 distinct CDR3 sequences, 28% being singletons. The sample was PBMCs. All receptors come from a human donor in good health (CMV status not recorded). Some clones in this sample may be carry-over from other donors' samples.

This clonotype has a handful of counts. The chain links TRBV2 to TRBJ1-6, with 9 bases matching TRBD1. This CDR3 is 13 amino acids long. J lost 9 bases, V lost 4 bases, and 1 base had no gene match. Germline CDR1 and CDR2: SNHLY and FYNNEI. This chain's CDR3 is CASSGDRVSPLHF. In nucleotides, the CDR3 is TGTGCCAGCAGTGGGGACAGGGTTTCACCCCTCCACTTT.

The V and J genes are TRBV10-3 and TRBJ1-5; unclear D gene. CDR1 is ENHRY and CDR2 is SYGVKD in the germline V gene. CDR3 length equals 13 residues. V was pared by 4 bases and J by 7 bases, with 11 bases between. The CDR3 nucleotides read TGTGCCATCAGTGTAGATAGGCAACAGCCCCAGCATTTT. The encoded protein is CAISVDRQQPQHF.

The chain combines TRBV5-1 with TRBJ1-1; TRBD1 matches 10 bases. V trimming: 1 base; J trimming: 6 bases; junction bases outside the gene matches: 6. The CDR3 covers 15 residues. Germline V gives CDR1 SGHRS, CDR2 YFSETQ. The CDR3 sequence is CASSLSDRGRSEAFF. For the CDR3, the DNA is TGCGCCAGCAGCTTGAGTGACAGGGGGCGATCTGAAGCTTTCTTT.

For the CDR3, the DNA is TGTGCCAGCAGCCAGACGATAGATACGCAGTATTTT. Protein sequence: CASSQTIDTQYF. V usage is TRBV11-3 and J usage is TRBJ2-3; the D is unclear. Trimming shortened V by 5 bases and J by 5 bases, and 8 bases separated the two germline ends. There are 12 residues in the CDR3. CDR1 SGHNT and CDR2 YENEEA come from the germline V gene.

The gene calls are TRBV7-9 and TRBJ1-1; D remains unclear. The CDR3 loop spans 13 amino acids. CDR1 and CDR2 from the germline V gene are SEHNR and FQNEAQ (reference sequence). V gave up 5 bases and J gave up 7 bases, with 14 bases separating them. In DNA form, the CDR3 reads TGTGCCAGCAGCCCCAAGGGCAGGTATGAAGCTTTCTTT. Residues: CASSPKGRYEAFF.

This clonotype was found a few times. The chain has TRBV7-2 and TRBJ2-5; D is ambiguous. This CDR3 spans 12 amino acids. CDR1 and CDR2 from the germline V gene are SGHTA and FQGNSA. The germline V and J ends were trimmed by 5 bases and 5 bases, with 9 bases remaining between them. For the CDR3, the DNA is TGTGCCAGCAGCACCCCTCTGGAGACCCAGTACTTC. Encoded protein: CASSTPLETQYF.

Notes on this clonotype: This may be a read error, as it is one base from a much larger clone. V is TRBV7-9 and J is TRBJ2-1, with a tentative D call TRBD2 (7 bases). The germline V gene has CDR1 SEHNR and CDR2 FQNEAQ (reference sequence). This CDR3 has 15 residues. Here the CDR3 DNA reads TGTGACAGCAGCCTCGAGGGGGGGTACTACAATGAGCAGTTCTTC. It translates to CDSSLEGGYYNEQFF.

The chain carries TRBV20-1 and TRBJ1-2, with D perhaps matching TRBD1 (6 bases). Per germline, CDR1 DFQATT and CDR2 SNEGSKA (reference sequence). V was cut by 5 bases and J by 0 bases, with 10 bases left in between. The CDR3 spans 13 residues. CDR3: CSAVHRANYGYTF. The CDR3 coding sequence is TGCAGTGCTGTACACAGGGCTAACTATGGCTACACCTTC.

This clonotype was counted only a few times. This sequence joins TRBV29-1 and TRBJ2-2, with D tentatively TRBD1 (5 bases). Trimming removed 2 bases from V and 2 bases from J, with 12 bases in between. Germline V gene lookup returns CDR1 SQVTM and CDR2 ANQGSEA. CDR3 length: 15 residues. The CDR3 nucleotides are TGCAGCGTTGAACTGGCAGGGCGAAACACCGGGGAGCTGTTTTTT. It codes for CSVELAGRNTGELFF.

This rearrangement joins TRBV19 to TRBJ2-3; D gene unclear. Trimming cost V 1 base and J 1 base, with 0 bases left between them. CDR3 size: 12 residues. Per the germline V gene, CDR1 is LNHDA and CDR2 is SQIVND (reference sequence). The CDR3, as DNA: TGTGCCAGTAGTATAGGCACAGATACGCAGTATTTT. It codes for CASSIGTDTQYF.

V and J are TRBV14 and TRBJ2-3, with a possible D match to TRBD1 (5 bases). V was pared by 0 bases and J by 0 bases, with 10 bases between. The CDR3 is 16 amino acids. CDR1 and CDR2 (germline): SGHDN, FVKESK. The CDR3 sequence: CASSQEPGWSTDTQYF. In DNA form, the CDR3 reads TGTGCCAGCAGCCAAGAGCCAGGGTGGAGCACAGATACGCAGTATTTT.

Regarding this clonotype: At one boundary the junction diverges from the germline segment, which might be a read error. This chain uses TRBV6-2 or TRBV6-3 with TRBJ1-5, with D possibly being TRBD1 (5 bases). The CDR3 consists of 13 residues. Germline V gives CDR1 MNHEY, CDR2 SVGEGT. The CDR3 protein is CANSPDIGGPQHF. CDR3 DNA: TGTGCCAACAGTCCCGATATCGGGGGGCCCCAGCATTTT.

This clonotype turned up a few times. V is TRBV6-1 and J is TRBJ2-4; 8 bases align to TRBD1. Germline-derived CDR1 and CDR2 are MNHNS and SASEGT. The CDR3 is made up of 15 amino acids. Germline trimming cut 5 bases from V and 5 bases from J; bases unmatched to any gene: 8. DNA for the CDR3: TGTGCCAGCAGTTCCTCAGGGGGCGAAGAAAACATTCAGTACTTC. Protein sequence: CASSSSGGEENIQYF.

The chain recombines TRBV7-2 with TRBJ2-2; TRBD1 matches 8 bases. Germline lookup yields CDR1 SGHTA and CDR2 FQGNSA. The junction had 4 bases not matched to a gene; V was cut back by 5 bases and J by 5 bases. The CDR3 totals 14 residues. CDR3 nucleotides: TGTGCCAGCAGCGGCAGGGGGCAAACCGGGGAGCTGTTTTTT. Translating it yields CASSGRGQTGELFF.

In this sample, this clonotype turned up many times. V usage is TRBV7-2 and J usage is TRBJ2-4; D unresolved. Trimming took off 3 bases at V and 0 bases at J, with 12 bases between the two ends. CDR1 and CDR2 from the germline V gene are SGHTA and FQGNSA. This CDR3 contains 16 residues. CDR3 loop: CASSLEGLLAKNIQYF. Written as DNA, the CDR3 is TGTGCCAGCAGCTTGGAAGGGCTATTAGCCAAAAACATTCAGTACTTC.

This clonotype was counted many times. This chain links TRBV7-8 with TRBJ1-5, with D possibly TRBD1 on 6 matching bases. Germline loops: CDR1 SGHVS, CDR2 FQNEAQ. The CDR3 is 17 residues long. The V and J ends lost 1 base and 0 bases respectively, with 13 bases between them. The CDR3 loop reads CASSLDGTLGSNQPQHF. The CDR3 bases are TGTGCCAGCAGCTTAGATGGGACATTAGGTAGCAATCAGCCCCAGCATTTT.

The V call is TRBV4-1, the J call TRBJ2-7, with D possibly being TRBD1 (5 bases). This CDR3 is 13 amino acids long. V was clipped by 3 bases and J by 4 bases, with 10 bases between them. The germline CDR1 and CDR2 sequences are MGHRA and YSYEKL. DNA of the CDR3: TGCGCCAGCAGCCAGATCCAGGGTTACGAGCAGTACTTC. Protein sequence: CASSQIQGYEQYF.

The chain has TRBV29-1 and TRBJ2-2; 10 bases align to TRBD1. The CDR3 consists of 15 residues. The germline V gene encodes CDR1 SQVTM and CDR2 ANQGSEA. The junction had 6 bases not matched to a gene; V was cut back by 6 bases and J by 2 bases. CDR3 in DNA: TGCAGCGTCCTCGACAGGGGGCCTAACACCGGGGAGCTGTTTTTT. This sequence encodes CSVLDRGPNTGELFF.